These 29 T cell receptor beta chains came from one sample sequenced in a study of T-cell reconstitution after alpha-beta-depleted transplantation in children. Preparation of the TCRbeta library was carried out with unique molecular identifiers. One entry per CDR3 protein results from TCRdb running MiXCR on the PCR reads. The table lists about 490,000 distinct CDR3 sequences, over 9.5% of them singletons. Source: PBMCs, taken before TCRalphabeta/CD19-depleted stem cell transplant. These receptors all come from a child aged 2-15 years with inherited bone marrow failure, due to receive a stem cell transplant.

This clonotype has ten or more counts. J is TRBJ2-1 and V is TRBV5-1; 7 positions agree with TRBD2. The CDR3 length is 15 residues. V dropped 0 bases and J dropped 9; count of bases not matched to a gene: 9. Germline CDR1 is SGHRS and CDR2 is YFSETQ. This chain's CDR3 is CASSLEASGSSEQFF. In nucleotides, the CDR3 is TGCGCCAGCAGCTTGGAAGCTAGCGGATCGTCTGAGCAGTTCTTC.

This chain connects TRBV20-1 to TRBJ2-1; 10 bases map to TRBD2. The trim removed 1 base at V and 4 bases at J, leaving 7 bases unmatched. Germline values: CDR1 DFQATT, CDR2 SNEGSKA (reference sequence). The CDR3 runs to 16 residues. CDR3 residues: CSARADSGRLYNEQFF. CDR3 in DNA: TGCAGTGCTAGAGCGGATAGCGGGAGGTTGTACAATGAGCAGTTCTTC.

At least ten counts were recorded for this clonotype. The rearrangement links TRBV6-4 to TRBJ2-1, with 12 bases aligning to TRBD2. V was pared by 6 bases and J by 0 bases, with 12 bases of the junction left unmatched. Per the germline V gene, CDR1 is MRHNA and CDR2 is SNTAGT. This CDR3 contains 19 residues. The CDR3 DNA reads TGTGCCAGCAGCAATGATCTAGCGGGAGGGCCGGGCTCCTACAATGAGCAGTTCTTC. It specifies CASSNDLAGGPGSYNEQFF.

The sample holds a few counts of this clonotype. This chain uses TRBV4-2 with TRBJ2-3; the match to TRBD2 covers 10 bases. The CDR3 is 19 residues long. Losses at the gene ends were 0 bases for V and 2 bases for J; bases not matched to a gene: 11. The germline gives CDR1 LGHNA, CDR2 YNFKEQ. CDR3: CASSQDRRAGGPDTDTQYF. CDR3 in DNA: TGTGCCAGCAGCCAAGATCGGCGAGCGGGAGGGCCCGACACAGATACGCAGTATTTT.

This clonotype turned up a few times. V usage is TRBV30 and J usage is TRBJ2-7; TRBD1 matches at 8 bases. V was pared by 3 bases and J by 2 bases, with 18 bases of the junction left unmatched. The CDR3 is made up of 18 amino acids. Germline V lookup: CDR1 GTSNPN, CDR2 SVGIG (reference sequence). CDR3 sequence (DNA): TGTGCCTGGAGCCTTTACCCCCGTACCGGGACAGGAGCCTACGAGCAGTACTTC. Its translation is CAWSLYPRTGTGAYEQYF.

This clonotype was observed at least ten times. The V gene is TRBV12-3 or TRBV12-4, the J gene TRBJ1-2; D not certain. Between the trimmed V and J ends, which lost 6 bases and 1 base, there was a span of 9 bases. The CDR3 has 13 amino acids. CDR3 DNA: TGTGCCAGCAGCTCCTTCCTTAACTATGGCTACACCTTC. Its protein is CASSSFLNYGYTF.

Concerning this clonotype itself: This could be a read error, since a much larger clone is one nucleotide away. The rearrangement joins TRBV7-2 to TRBJ1-2, with 7 bases aligning to TRBD1. Per the germline V gene, CDR1 is SGHTA and CDR2 is FQGNSA. The CDR3 consists of 13 residues. After removal of 1 base from V and 7 bases from J, the junction contained 3 bases not matched to a gene. The CDR3 DNA follows: TGTGCCAGCAGCTTAGAGCAGGGGGGTGGCTACACCTTC. As protein: CASSLEQGGGYTF.

Many counts were recorded for this clonotype. The rearrangement links TRBV15 to TRBJ1-2, with D possibly matching TRBD1 (5 bases). This CDR3 contains 15 residues. Germline values: CDR1 LNHNV, CDR2 YYDKDF (reference sequence). V was pared by 0 bases and J by 4 bases, with 12 bases between. CDR3 loop: CATSRERQIFYGYTF. In DNA form, the CDR3 reads TGTGCCACCAGCAGAGAACGACAGATTTTCTATGGCTACACCTTC.

Ten or more counts support this clonotype. The chain employs TRBV4-3 and TRBJ2-7, with TRBD2 matching 9 bases. V gave up 2 bases and J gave up 7 bases; unmatched junction bases: 9. This CDR3 comprises 15 residues. The germline V gene encodes CDR1 LGHNA and CDR2 YSLEER. CDR3 sequence reads: CASSQLGLARNEQYF. The CDR3 DNA is TGCGCCAGCAGCCAACTCGGACTAGCGAGGAATGAGCAGTACTTC.

This clonotype was picked up many times. This rearrangement joins TRBV24-1 to TRBJ1-1; unclear D gene. V was cut by 0 bases and J by 4 bases, with 14 bases left in between. This CDR3 spans 16 amino acids. In germline, CDR1 is KGHDR, CDR2 SFDVKD. CDR3 protein: CATSDLIHIGVTEAFF. CDR3 DNA: TGTGCCACCAGTGATTTGATCCATATAGGAGTCACTGAAGCTTTCTTT.

The chain recombines TRBV29-1 with TRBJ2-1, with D tentatively TRBD1 (6 bases). V lost 4 bases, J lost 6 bases, and 10 bases lay in between. In germline, CDR1 is SQVTM, CDR2 ANQGSEA. The CDR3 consists of 12 residues. The DNA for the CDR3 is TGCAGCGTTGCGATACAGGGCAATGAGCAGTTCTTC. Amino acids: CSVAIQGNEQFF.

Concerning this clonotype: It may be a read error: a sequence one base away is much more abundant. The conserved phenylalanine or tryptophan is not found at the CDR3 terminus, so this likely reflects a read error. The rearrangement links TRBV20-1 to TRBJ2-2; D is possibly TRBD2 (5 bases). Trimming took 0 bases from V and 5 from J, leaving 16 bases between them. The CDR3 consists of 16 residues. Germline V gives CDR1 DFQATT, CDR2 SNEGSKA (reference sequence). Here the CDR3 DNA reads TGCAGTGCTAGAGATCCCCTAGCTCCTTCTACCGGGGAGCTGTTTTGT. Its translation: CSARDPLAPSTGELFC.

This clonotype was observed at least ten times. The chain uses TRBV7-9 and TRBJ2-1, with D possibly TRBD1 on 6 matching bases. From germline, CDR1 is SEHNR and CDR2 FQNEAQ (reference sequence). The CDR3 is 15 amino acids. V lost 5 bases and J 12 bases, leaving 23 bases between the germline ends. CDR3 amino acids: CASSPRGNLNDGQFF. As DNA, the CDR3 is TGTGCCAGCAGCCCCAGGGGCAATCTCAATGATGGGCAGTTCTTC. Looking up the rest from reference TRBV7-9 and TRBJ2-1 gives the full variable domain: DTGVSQNPRHKITKRGQNVTFRCDPISEHNRLYWYRQTLGQGPEFLTYFQNEAQLEKSRLLSDRFSAERPKGSFSTLEIQRTEQGDSAMYLCASSPRGNLNDGQFFGPGTRLTVL.

This clonotype has a handful of counts. The J gene is TRBJ2-7, the V gene TRBV12-3 or TRBV12-4; D is uncertain. The V and J ends lost 7 bases and 4 bases respectively, with 8 bases between them. This CDR3 comprises 11 residues. The CDR3 nucleotides are TGTGCCAGCAAAAGGTGGTACGAGCAGTACTTC. Protein product: CASKRWYEQYF.

This clonotype was seen repeatedly, ten times or more. This chain connects TRBV24-1 to TRBJ2-3; D not resolved. The CDR3 runs 15 residues. Germline CDR1 is KGHDR and CDR2 is SFDVKD. V was shortened by 2 bases and J by 4 bases, with 12 bases between the two germline ends. The CDR3 bases are TGTGCCACCAGTGATTCACCCTTCGGGCCAGATACGCAGTATTTT. Translating gives CATSDSPFGPDTQYF.

The chain recombines TRBV19 with TRBJ2-7, with TRBD1 matching 7 bases. Looked up from germline, CDR1 is LNHDA and CDR2 is SQIVND (reference sequence). V was clipped by 1 base and J by 2 bases; unmatched bases: 5. CDR3 length: 15 residues. As DNA, the CDR3 is TGTGCCAGTAGTATAGGAGGGACAGAAGCCTACGAGCAGTACTTC. This encodes CASSIGGTEAYEQYF.

In its sample, this clonotype was seen a few times. The chain has TRBV7-9 and TRBJ2-1, with 7 bases fitting TRBD2. This CDR3 region has 14 residues. Germline trimming cut 3 bases from V and 8 bases from J; bases unmatched to any gene: 7. CDR1 SEHNR and CDR2 FQNEAQ come from the germline V gene (reference sequence). The DNA of the CDR3 is TGTGCCAGCAGCTTCGGCGGGAGCTTAGATGAGCAGTTCTTC. The encoded protein is CASSFGGSLDEQFF.

This clonotype was picked up a small number of times. V gene TRBV4-2 combines with J gene TRBJ2-5, with 9 bases matching TRBD1. V was pared by 3 bases and J by 0 bases, with 5 bases of the junction left unmatched. The germline CDR1 and CDR2 sequences are LGHNA and YNFKEQ. The CDR3 is 16 residues long. The CDR3 DNA sequence: TGTGCCAGCAGCCAGCCGACAGGGGGTAACCAAGAGACCCAGTACTTC. Its protein is CASSQPTGGNQETQYF.

This clonotype was observed many times. V is TRBV30 and J is TRBJ1-1; 8 nucleotides align to TRBD1. The junction had 0 bases not matched to a gene; V was cut back by 3 bases and J by 3 bases. The germline gives CDR1 GTSNPN, CDR2 SVGIG (reference sequence). The CDR3 consists of 12 residues. The CDR3 nucleotides are TGTGCCTGGAGGACAGGGGACACTGAAGCTTTCTTT. Translation: CAWRTGDTEAFF.

This clonotype was picked up many times. V and J are TRBV27 and TRBJ2-1; TRBD2 aligns across 8 bases. The CDR3 has 15 residues. Trimming at V came to 4 bases and at J to 9 bases, leaving 11 bases not matched to a gene. Looked up from germline, CDR1 is MNHEY and CDR2 is SMNVEV (reference sequence). CDR3 loop: CASSYPGLGSGEQFF. The CDR3 DNA follows: TGTGCCAGCAGTTACCCGGGACTAGGTTCTGGTGAGCAGTTCTTC.

This clonotype was counted ten times or more. The chain couples TRBV7-9 to TRBJ2-3, with TRBD1 matching over 9 bases. The V gene's germline CDR1 is SEHNR and CDR2 FQNEAQ (reference sequence). After removal of 3 bases from V and 7 bases from J, the junction contained 8 bases not matched to a gene. The CDR3 has 15 amino acids. CDR3: CASSFPSQGANTQYF. The CDR3 DNA follows: TGTGCCAGCAGCTTTCCATCACAGGGGGCGAATACGCAGTATTTT.

This clonotype was counted many times. The chain links TRBV28 to TRBJ2-2; TRBD1 agrees at 10 bases. The V gene end was trimmed by 4 bases and the J gene end by 6 bases; junction bases not matched to a gene: 2. The germline V gene encodes CDR1 MDHEN and CDR2 SYDVKM. This CDR3 region has 14 residues. The CDR3 sequence: CASSSGQGPGELFF. In nucleotides, the CDR3 is TGTGCCAGCAGTTCGGGACAGGGGCCCGGGGAGCTGTTTTTT.

This clonotype was detected ten times or more. DNA of the CDR3: TGTGCCACCCCAGGCTCGGACAGAAATCAGCCCCAGCATTTT. It encodes CATPGSDRNQPQHF. This chain links TRBV6-1 with TRBJ1-5; a possible D gene is TRBD1 (6 bases). The ends were cut back, 10 bases at V and 4 bases at J, with 17 bases in the middle. The CDR3 runs to 14 residues. Germline V gives CDR1 MNHNS, CDR2 SASEGT.

This clonotype was counted at least ten times. The gene calls are TRBV28 and TRBJ2-7, with D perhaps matching TRBD2 (5 bases). V shed 2 bases and J shed 0 bases, with 20 bases lying between them. CDR1 MDHEN and CDR2 SYDVKM come from the germline V gene. CDR3 length equals 18 residues. The CDR3 reads CASSLPTGSGWSSYEQYF. In DNA form, the CDR3 reads TGTGCCAGCAGTTTACCCACGGGATCGGGGTGGAGCTCCTACGAGCAGTACTTC.

The sample holds many counts of this clonotype. The rearrangement uses TRBV4-2 and TRBJ1-2; possible D gene TRBD1, 6 bases. Between the trimmed V and J ends, which lost 0 bases and 7 bases, there was a span of 12 bases. The germline gives CDR1 LGHNA, CDR2 YNFKEQ. The length of the CDR3 is 14 residues. CDR3 loop: CASSQENRERGYTF. In nucleotides, the CDR3 is TGTGCCAGCAGCCAAGAAAACAGGGAACGTGGCTACACCTTC.

This clonotype was picked up a small number of times. The gene calls are TRBV20-1 and TRBJ2-7; D unclear. This CDR3 spans 16 amino acids. Trimming removed 0 bases at V and 4 bases at J, with 19 bases between. Germline V lookup: CDR1 DFQATT, CDR2 SNEGSKA (reference sequence). The CDR3 DNA is TGCAGTGCTAGAGATATTTCGGCGGATGAAGGGTACGAGCAGTACTTC. Residues: CSARDISADEGYEQYF.

This clonotype came up many times. V usage is TRBV28 and J usage is TRBJ2-3; D may be TRBD2 (6 bases). CDR1 is MDHEN and CDR2 is SYDVKM in the germline V gene. V gave up 3 bases and J gave up 4 bases, with 14 bases separating them. This CDR3 is 15 amino acids long. The CDR3 sequence is CASSFGPGESDTQYF. The CDR3 nucleotides are TGTGCCAGCAGTTTTGGTCCGGGAGAATCAGATACGCAGTATTTT.

This clonotype was detected many times. The chain employs TRBV6-1 and TRBJ2-7; 7 bases map to TRBD1. J lost 2 bases, V lost 7 bases, and 11 bases had no gene match. Germline V gene sequence: CDR1 MNHNS, CDR2 SASEGT. The CDR3 extends over 15 amino acids. The CDR3 is CASTDTTGSPYEQYF. The CDR3 nucleotides read TGTGCCAGCACGGACACGACAGGGTCCCCCTACGAGCAGTACTTC.

This clonotype was seen ten or more times. The chain couples TRBV7-2 to TRBJ1-5, with no clear D. This CDR3 region has 17 residues. The germline CDR1 and CDR2 sequences are SGHTA and FQGNSA. With 0 bases removed from V and 0 bases from J, the gap between germline ends came to 12 bases. CDR3 coding DNA: TGTGCCAGCAGCTTAGCTGGGGAACCATTTAGCAATCAGCCCCAGCATTTT. Encoded protein: CASSLAGEPFSNQPQHF.